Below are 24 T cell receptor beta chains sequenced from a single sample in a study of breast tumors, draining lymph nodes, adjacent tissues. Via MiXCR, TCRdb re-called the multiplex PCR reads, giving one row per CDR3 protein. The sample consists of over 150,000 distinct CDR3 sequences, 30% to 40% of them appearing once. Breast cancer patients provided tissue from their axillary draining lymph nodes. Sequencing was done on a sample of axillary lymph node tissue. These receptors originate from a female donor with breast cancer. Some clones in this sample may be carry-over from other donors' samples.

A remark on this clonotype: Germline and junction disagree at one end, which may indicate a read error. The CDR3 spells CASSHSSFVRGSGTPANTGELFF. The CDR3 DNA reads TGTGCCAGCAGTCACTCGAGTTTCGTTAGAGGTAGCGGGACCCCCGCGAACACCGGGGAGCTGTTTTTT. The chain recombines TRBV6-4 with TRBJ2-2, with TRBD2 matching over 8 bases. From germline, CDR1 is MRHNA and CDR2 SNTAGT. CDR3 length equals 23 residues.

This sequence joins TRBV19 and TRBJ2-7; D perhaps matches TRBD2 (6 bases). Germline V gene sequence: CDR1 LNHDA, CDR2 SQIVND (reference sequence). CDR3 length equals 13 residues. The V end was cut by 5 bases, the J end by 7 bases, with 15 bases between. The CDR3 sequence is CASSQKLASEQYF. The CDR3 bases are TGTGCCAGTAGTCAAAAACTAGCTAGTGAGCAGTACTTC. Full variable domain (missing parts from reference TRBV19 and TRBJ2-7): DGGITQSPKYLFRKEGQNVTLSCEQNLNHDAMYWYRQDPGQGLRLIYYSQIVNDFQKGDIAEGYSVSREKKESFPLTVTSAQKNPTAFYLCASSQKLASEQYFGPGTRLTVT.

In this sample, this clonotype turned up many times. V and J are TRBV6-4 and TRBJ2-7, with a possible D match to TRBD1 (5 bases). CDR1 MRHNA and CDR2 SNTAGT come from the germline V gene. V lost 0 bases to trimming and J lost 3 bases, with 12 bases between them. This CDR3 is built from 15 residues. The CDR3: CASSDSTQANYEQYF. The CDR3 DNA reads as TGTGCCAGCAGTGACTCGACACAGGCAAACTACGAGCAGTACTTC.

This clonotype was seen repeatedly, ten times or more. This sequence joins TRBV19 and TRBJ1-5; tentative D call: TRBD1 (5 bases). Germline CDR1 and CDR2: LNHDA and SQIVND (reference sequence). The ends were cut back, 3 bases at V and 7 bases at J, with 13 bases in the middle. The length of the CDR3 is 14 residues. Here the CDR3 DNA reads TGTGCCAGTAGTATTGGTCTCGGGGGGCAGCCCCAGCATTTT. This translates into CASSIGLGGQPQHF. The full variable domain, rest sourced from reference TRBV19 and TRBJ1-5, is DGGITQSPKYLFRKEGQNVTLSCEQNLNHDAMYWYRQDPGQGLRLIYYSQIVNDFQKGDIAEGYSVSREKKESFPLTVTSAQKNPTAFYLCASSIGLGGQPQHFGDGTRLSIL.

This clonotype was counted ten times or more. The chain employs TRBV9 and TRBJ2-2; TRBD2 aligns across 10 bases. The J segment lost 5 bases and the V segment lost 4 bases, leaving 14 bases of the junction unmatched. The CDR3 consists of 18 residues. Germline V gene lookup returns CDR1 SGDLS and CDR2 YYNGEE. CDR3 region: CASSPASVAGGPTGELFF. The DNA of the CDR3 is TGTGCCAGCAGCCCCGCCTCCGTAGCGGGGGGTCCGACCGGGGAGCTGTTTTTT.

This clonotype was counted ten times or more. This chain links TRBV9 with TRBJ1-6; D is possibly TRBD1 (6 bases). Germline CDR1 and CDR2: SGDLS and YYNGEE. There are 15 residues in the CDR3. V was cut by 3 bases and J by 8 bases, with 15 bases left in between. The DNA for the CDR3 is TGTGCCAGCAGCGAACAGGTGGGGGGCGATTCACCCCTCCACTTT. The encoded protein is CASSEQVGGDSPLHF. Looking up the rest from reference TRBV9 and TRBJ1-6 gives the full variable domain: DSGVTQTPKHLITATGQRVTLRCSPRSGDLSVYWYQQSLDQGLQFLIQYYNGEERAKGNILERFSAQQFPDLHSELNLSSLELGDSALYFCASSEQVGGDSPLHFGNGTRLTVT.

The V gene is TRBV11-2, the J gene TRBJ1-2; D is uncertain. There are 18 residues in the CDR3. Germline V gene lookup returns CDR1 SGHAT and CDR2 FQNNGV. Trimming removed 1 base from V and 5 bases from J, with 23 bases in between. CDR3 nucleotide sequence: TGTGCCAGCAGCTTAGTTCGTCCCGAGGGAAGCAAGGGATATGGCTACACCTTC. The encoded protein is CASSLVRPEGSKGYGYTF.

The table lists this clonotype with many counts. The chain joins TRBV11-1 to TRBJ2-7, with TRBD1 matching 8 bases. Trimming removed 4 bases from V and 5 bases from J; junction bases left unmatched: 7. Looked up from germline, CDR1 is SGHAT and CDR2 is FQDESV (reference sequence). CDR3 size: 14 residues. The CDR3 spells CASSSRQGTNEQYF. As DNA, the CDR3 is TGTGCCAGCAGCTCAAGACAGGGGACCAACGAGCAGTACTTC.

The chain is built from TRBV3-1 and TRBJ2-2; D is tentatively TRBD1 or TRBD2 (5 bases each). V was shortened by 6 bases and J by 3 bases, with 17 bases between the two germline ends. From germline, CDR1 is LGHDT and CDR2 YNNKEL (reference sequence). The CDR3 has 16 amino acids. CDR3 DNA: TGTGCCAGCAGTCCCGCCGGGACGGCTTACACCGGGGAGCTGTTTTTT. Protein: CASSPAGTAYTGELFF.

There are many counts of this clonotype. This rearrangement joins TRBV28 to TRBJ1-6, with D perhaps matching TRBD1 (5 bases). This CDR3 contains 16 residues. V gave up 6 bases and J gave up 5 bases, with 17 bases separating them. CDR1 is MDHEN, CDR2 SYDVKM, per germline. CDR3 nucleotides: TGTGCCAGCAGCTCCGGGGGAGGGTATGATAATTCACCCCTCCACTTT. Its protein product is CASSSGGGYDNSPLHF.

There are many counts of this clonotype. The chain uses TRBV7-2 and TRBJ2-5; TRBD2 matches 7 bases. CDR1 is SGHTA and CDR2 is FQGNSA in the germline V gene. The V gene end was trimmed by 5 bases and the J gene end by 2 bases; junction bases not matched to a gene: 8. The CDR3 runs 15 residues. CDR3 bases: TGTGCCAGCAGCGCCGGGGCGCGGGGGCAAGAGACCCAGTACTTC. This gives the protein CASSAGARGQETQYF.

CDR3 region: CASSGNRPSGGIPPSTDTQYF. In nucleotides, the CDR3 is TGTGCCAGTAGCGGTAATCGCCCTAGCGGGGGGATCCCCCCTAGCACAGATACGCAGTATTTT. This chain connects TRBV7-2 to TRBJ2-3; 11 nucleotides agree with TRBD2. The germline V gene has CDR1 SGHTA and CDR2 FQGNSA. The CDR3 has 21 residues. After removal of 9 bases from V and 0 bases from J, the junction contained 23 bases not matched to a gene.

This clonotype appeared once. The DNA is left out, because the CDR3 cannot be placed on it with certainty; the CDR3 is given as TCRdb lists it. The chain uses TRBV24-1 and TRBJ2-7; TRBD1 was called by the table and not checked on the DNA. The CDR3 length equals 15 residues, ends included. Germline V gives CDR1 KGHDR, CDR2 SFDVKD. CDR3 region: CATSDFDSYICSEDF.

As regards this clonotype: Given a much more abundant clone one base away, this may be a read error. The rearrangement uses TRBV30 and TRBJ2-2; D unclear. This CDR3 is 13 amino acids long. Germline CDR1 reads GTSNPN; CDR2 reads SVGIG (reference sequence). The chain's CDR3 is CVWSVTEPGELFF. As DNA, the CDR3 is TGTGTCTGGAGTGTGACGGAGCCCGGGGAGCTGTTTTTT.

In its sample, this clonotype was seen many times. The CDR3 coding sequence is TGCGCCAGCAGCTCGGCAGGGACTAGCGGGCAGGCAGATACGCAGTATTTT. Translating it yields CASSSAGTSGQADTQYF. The V gene is TRBV5-1, the J gene TRBJ2-3; 12 positions agree with TRBD2. The germline V gene encodes CDR1 SGHRS and CDR2 YFSETQ. The CDR3 length is 17 residues. V was clipped by 3 bases and J by 4 bases; unmatched bases: 9.

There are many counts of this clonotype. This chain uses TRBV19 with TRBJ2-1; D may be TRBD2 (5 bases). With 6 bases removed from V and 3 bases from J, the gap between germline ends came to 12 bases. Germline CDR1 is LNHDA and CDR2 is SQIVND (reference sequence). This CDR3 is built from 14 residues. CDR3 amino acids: CASRGLAYYNEQFF. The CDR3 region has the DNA TGTGCCAGTAGGGGCCTAGCCTACTACAATGAGCAGTTCTTC.

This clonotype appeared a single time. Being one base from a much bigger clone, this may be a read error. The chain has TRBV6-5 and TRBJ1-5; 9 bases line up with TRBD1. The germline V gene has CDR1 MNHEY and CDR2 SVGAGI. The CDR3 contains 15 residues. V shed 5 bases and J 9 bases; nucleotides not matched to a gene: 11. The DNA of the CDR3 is TGTGCCAGCAGTCCCCTAGGACAGGGGCATCGGCCCCAGCATTTT. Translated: CASSPLGQGHRPQHF.

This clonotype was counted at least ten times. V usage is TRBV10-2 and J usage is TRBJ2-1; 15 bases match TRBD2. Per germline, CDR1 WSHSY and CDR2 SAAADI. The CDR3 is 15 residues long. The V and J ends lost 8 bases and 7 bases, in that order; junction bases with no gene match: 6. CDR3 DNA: TGCGCCAGCCGGGGGACTAGCGGGAGGAGGAATGAGCAGTTCTTC. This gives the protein CASRGTSGRRNEQFF.

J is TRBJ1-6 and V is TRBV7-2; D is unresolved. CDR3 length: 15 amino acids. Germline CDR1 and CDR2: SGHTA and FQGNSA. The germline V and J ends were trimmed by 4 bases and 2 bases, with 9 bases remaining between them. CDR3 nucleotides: TGTGCCAGCAGCTCGACGGGAACCTATAATTCACCCCTCCACTTT. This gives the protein CASSSTGTYNSPLHF.

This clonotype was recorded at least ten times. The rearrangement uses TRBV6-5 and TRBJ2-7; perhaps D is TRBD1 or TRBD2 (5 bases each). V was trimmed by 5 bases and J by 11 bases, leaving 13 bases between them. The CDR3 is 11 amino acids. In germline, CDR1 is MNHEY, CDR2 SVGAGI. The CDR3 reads CASSRPRGEYF. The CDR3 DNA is TGTGCCAGCAGTCGCCCCCGAGGGGAGTACTTC.

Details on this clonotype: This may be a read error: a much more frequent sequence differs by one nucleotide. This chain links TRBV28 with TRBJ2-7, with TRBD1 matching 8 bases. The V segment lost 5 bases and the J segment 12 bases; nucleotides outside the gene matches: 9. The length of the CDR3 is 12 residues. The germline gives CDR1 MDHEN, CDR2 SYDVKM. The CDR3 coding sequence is TGTGCCAGCAGTCAAGGGGACAGGTCCGGGTACTTC. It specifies CASSQGDRSGYF. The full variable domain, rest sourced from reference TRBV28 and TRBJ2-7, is DVKVTQSSRYLVKRTGEKVFLECVQDMDHENMFWYRQDPGLGLRLIYFSYDVKMKEKGDIPEGYSVSREKKERFSLILESASTNQTSMYLCASSQGDRSGYFGPGTRLTVT.

The CDR3 spells CASSSGTYGFSGANVLTF. The CDR3 region has the DNA TGCGCCAGCAGCTCGGGCACTTACGGGTTCTCTGGGGCCAACGTCCTGACTTTC. The chain uses TRBV5-1 and TRBJ2-6; no definite D call. The CDR3 extends over 18 amino acids. Trimming left V 3 bases short and J 0 bases short, with 16 bases between. Germline CDR1 is SGHRS and CDR2 is YFSETQ.

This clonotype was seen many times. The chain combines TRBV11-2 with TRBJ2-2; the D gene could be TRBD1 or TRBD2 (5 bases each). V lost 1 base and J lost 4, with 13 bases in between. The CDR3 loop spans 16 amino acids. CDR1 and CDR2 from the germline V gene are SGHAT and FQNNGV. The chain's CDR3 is CASSLGRSGLTGELFF. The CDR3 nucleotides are TGTGCCAGCAGCTTAGGTCGGTCGGGGCTCACCGGGGAGCTGTTTTTT. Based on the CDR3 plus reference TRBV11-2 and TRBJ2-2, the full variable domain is EAGVAQSPRYKIIEKRQSVAFWCNPISGHATLYWYQQILGQGPKLLIQFQNNGVVDDSQLPKDRFSAERLKGVDSTLKIQPAKLEDSAVYLCASSLGRSGLTGELFFGEGSRLTVL.

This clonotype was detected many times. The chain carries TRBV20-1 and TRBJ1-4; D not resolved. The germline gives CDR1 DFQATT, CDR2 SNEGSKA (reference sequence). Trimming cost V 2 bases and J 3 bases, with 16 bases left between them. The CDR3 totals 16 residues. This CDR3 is CSARWGGILSNEKLFF. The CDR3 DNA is TGCAGTGCTAGATGGGGTGGAATACTTTCTAATGAAAAACTGTTTTTT.